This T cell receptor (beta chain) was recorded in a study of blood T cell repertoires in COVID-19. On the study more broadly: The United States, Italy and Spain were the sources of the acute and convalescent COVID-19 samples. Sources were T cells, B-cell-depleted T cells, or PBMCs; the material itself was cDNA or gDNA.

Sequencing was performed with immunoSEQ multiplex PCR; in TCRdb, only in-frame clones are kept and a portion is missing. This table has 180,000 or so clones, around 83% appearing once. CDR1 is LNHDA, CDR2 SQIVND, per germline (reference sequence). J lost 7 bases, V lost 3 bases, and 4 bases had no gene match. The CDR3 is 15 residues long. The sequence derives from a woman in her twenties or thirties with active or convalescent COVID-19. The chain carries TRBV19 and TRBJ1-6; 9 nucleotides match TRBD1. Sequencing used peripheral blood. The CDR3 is CASSIIGTGNSPLHF. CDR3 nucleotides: TGTGCCAGTAGTATCATAGGGACAGGGAATTCACCCCTCCACTTT.